This TCR beta chain was identified in a study of T cell responses to AZD1222 COVID-19 vaccine (dated by TCRdb to the early 2020s). Some background on the complete study: AZD1222 recipients whose second dose came at about 4 weeks and those whose second dose came at about 12 weeks were combined into one group, since spike-specific TCR depth and breadth did not differ between the two schedules. Trial participants were enrolled by age into 18-55, 56-69 and 70-plus year subgroups, with roughly 150, 30 and 60 TCR-sequenced participants respectively. A total of 233 trial participants underwent TCR sequencing, of whom around 200 received two doses of AZD1222 and some 26 received two doses of the MenACWY control vaccine.

The CDR3 regions of human TCRbeta chains were subjected to immunosequencing. The paper's processing steps were these. Repertoire TCRs were checked for matches against a reference library of SARS-CoV-2-specific TCRs that had been generated using the MIRA antigen-specificity platform. Breadth was defined as the fraction of unique TCRs that were SARS-CoV-2-associated, and depth was defined as the fraction of total T cells that were SARS-CoV-2-associated. Using the MIRA data, each spike-specific TCR was assigned both to the spike region to which the TCR was reactive and to a CD4 or CD8 class. Log10-transformed breadth and depth values were compared by one-way ANOVA with Sidak's multiple comparisons tests. Imported from immuneACCESS, the table was reduced by TCRdb to in-frame sequences with V and J called. These copies leave out some clones; in studies compared against another copy, an unresolved V gene accounts for under half, and the cause of the remainder is not known. That table is the source of V, J and clone size, and D and trimming were worked out from the DNA. For this sample the table gives about 83,000 clones, of which around 86% were detected only once. 8.7% of the sample rests with the top ten.

Concerning this clone: What antigen it recognizes has not been identified. Base quality data are lacking; no much larger clone is found one base away.

For CDR1 and CDR2, the germline V gene lists KGHSH and LQKENI. The V and J ends are trimmed by 3 bases and 2 bases, leaving 10 bases between them. Inclusive of the bounding cysteine and phenylalanine, the CDR3 is 15 residues long. The read is trimmed to its CDR3 DNA, 45 bases read in frame from base 1. On the study overall, not on this receptor specifically: After two AZD1222 doses, spike-specific TCR breadth and depth were significantly higher than at day 0 and than in MenACWY recipients. Conclusions about previously exposed vaccinees are limited because only six or seven AZD1222 recipients were SARS-CoV-2 seropositive at baseline. Reportedly, almost half of the unique spike-specific TCRs recognized epitopes lying outside the regions that are mutated in the B.1.351 and B.1.1.7 variants. CD4 TCRs associated with the vaccine covered the entire spike protein, and the dominant responses were in regions 160-218 and 743-854. Because no samples from the day 14 peak response were available, repertoires could be characterized only after the peak T cell response. Participants were mostly white British, with more females than males. The authors suggested clonal diversity may have been underestimated. The 56-69-year group was small, and its depth increase did not reach significance, likely because of low power.

In the paper's terms, the time point label means: baseline before first vaccination. The vaccinee samples were drawn from two UK trials, COV001 and COV002, one of which was a single-blind randomized controlled phase 2/3 trial testing AZD1222 (ChAdOx1 nCoV-19) in healthy adults. For TCRbeta chain sequencing, PBMC samples were collected from trial participants at day 0 and at day 28 after the second dose. The origin of this receptor is an adult in good health. Material: peripheral blood, obtained on day 0 of AZD1222 vaccination. The chain links TRBV18 with TRBJ1-4; a weak D assignment points to TRBD1 (6 bases agree). The bases read TGTGCCAGCTCACCTAGAGGGGGTACTAATGAAAAACTGTTTTTT. It encodes CASSPRGGTNEKLFF.